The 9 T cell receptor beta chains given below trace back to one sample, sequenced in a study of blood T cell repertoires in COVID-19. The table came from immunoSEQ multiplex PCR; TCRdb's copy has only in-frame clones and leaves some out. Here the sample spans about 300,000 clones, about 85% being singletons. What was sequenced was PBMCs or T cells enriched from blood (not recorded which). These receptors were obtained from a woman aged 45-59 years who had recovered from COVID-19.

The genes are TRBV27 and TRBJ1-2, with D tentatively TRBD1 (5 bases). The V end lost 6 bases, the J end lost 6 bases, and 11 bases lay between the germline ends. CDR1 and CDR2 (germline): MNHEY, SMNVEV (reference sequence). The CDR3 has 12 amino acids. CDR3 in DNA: TGTGCCAGCAGCTCAGGGCCCCATGGCTACACCTTC. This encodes CASSSGPHGYTF.

This chain's CDR3 is CASRRRTSDTGELFF. In nucleotides, the CDR3 is TGTGCCAGCAGGCGTAGAACTAGCGACACCGGGGAGCTGTTTTTT. The chain couples TRBV3-1 (or the pseudogene TRBV3-2) to TRBJ2-2, with 7 nucleotides matching TRBD2. The CDR3 runs 15 residues. V gave up 6 bases and J gave up 3 bases; unmatched junction bases: 7. The germline gives CDR1 LGHDT, CDR2 YNNKEL (reference sequence).

The CDR3 DNA follows: TGTGCCAGCAGCTTAGATCAGTCCGGGGAGCTGTTTTTT. This sequence encodes CASSLDQSGELFF. The chain joins TRBV11-3 to TRBJ2-2; D gene unclear. The V gene lost 0 bases and the J gene lost 6 bases, with 5 bases spanning the gap. The germline V gene encodes CDR1 SGHNT and CDR2 YENEEA. The CDR3 totals 13 residues.

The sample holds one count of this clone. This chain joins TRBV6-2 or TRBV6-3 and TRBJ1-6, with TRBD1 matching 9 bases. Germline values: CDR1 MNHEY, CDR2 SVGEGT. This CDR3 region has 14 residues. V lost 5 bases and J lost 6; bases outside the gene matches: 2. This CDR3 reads CASSADRGNSPLHF. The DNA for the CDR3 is TGTGCCAGCAGTGCGGACAGGGGTAATTCACCCCTCCACTTT.

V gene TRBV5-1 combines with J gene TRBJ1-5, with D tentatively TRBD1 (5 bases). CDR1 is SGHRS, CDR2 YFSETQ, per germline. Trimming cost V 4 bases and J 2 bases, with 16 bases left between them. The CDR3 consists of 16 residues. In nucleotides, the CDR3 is TGCGCCAGCAGCACCGGGGGAATTGGAGGCAATCAGCCCCAGCATTTT. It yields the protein CASSTGGIGGNQPQHF. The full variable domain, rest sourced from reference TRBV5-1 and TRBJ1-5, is KAGVTQTPRYLIKTRGQQVTLSCSPISGHRSVSWYQQTPGQGLQFLFEYFSETQRNKGNFPGRFSGRQFSNSRSEMNVSTLELGDSALYLCASSTGGIGGNQPQHFGDGTRLSIL.

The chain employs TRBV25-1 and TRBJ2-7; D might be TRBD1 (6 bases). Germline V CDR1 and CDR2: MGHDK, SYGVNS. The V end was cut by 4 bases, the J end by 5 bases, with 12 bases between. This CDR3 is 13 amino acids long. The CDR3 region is CASSVQGHDEQYF. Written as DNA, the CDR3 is TGTGCCAGCAGTGTTCAGGGGCACGACGAGCAGTACTTC.

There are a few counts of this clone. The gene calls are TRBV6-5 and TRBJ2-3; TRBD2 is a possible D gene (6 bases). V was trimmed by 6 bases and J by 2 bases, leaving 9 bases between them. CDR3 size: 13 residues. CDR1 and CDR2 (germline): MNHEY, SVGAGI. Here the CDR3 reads CASRLALTDTQYF. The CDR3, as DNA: TGTGCCAGCAGACTAGCCCTCACAGATACGCAGTATTTT.

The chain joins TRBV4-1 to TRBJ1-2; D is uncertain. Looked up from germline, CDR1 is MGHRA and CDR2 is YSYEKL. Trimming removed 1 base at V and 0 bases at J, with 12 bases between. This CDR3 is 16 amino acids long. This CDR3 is CASSQGSGGANYGYTF. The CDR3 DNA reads TGCGCCAGCAGCCAAGGTAGTGGCGGGGCTAACTATGGCTACACCTTC.

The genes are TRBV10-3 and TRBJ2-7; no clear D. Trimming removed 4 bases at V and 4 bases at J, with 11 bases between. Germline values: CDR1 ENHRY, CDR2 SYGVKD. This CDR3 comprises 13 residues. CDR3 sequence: CAISARGDYEQYF. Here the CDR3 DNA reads TGTGCCATCAGTGCCAGAGGTGATTACGAGCAGTACTTC.